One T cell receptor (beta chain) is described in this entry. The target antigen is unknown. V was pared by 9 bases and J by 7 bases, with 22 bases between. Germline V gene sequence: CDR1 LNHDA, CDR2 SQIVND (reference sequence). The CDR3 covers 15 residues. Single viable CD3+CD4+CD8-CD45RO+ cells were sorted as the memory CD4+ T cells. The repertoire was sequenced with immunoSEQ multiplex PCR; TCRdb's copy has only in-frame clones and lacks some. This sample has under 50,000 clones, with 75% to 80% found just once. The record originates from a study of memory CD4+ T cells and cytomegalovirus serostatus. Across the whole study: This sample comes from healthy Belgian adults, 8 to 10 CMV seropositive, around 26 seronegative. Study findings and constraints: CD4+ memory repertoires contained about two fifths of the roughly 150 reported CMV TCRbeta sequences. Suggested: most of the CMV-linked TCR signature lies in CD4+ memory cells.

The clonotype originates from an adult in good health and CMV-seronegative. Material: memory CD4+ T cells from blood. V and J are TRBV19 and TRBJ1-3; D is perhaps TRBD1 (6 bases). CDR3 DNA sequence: TGTGCCAGCAGGCCGGACAGTTCCCTCAGGAACACCATATATTTT. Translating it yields CASRPDSSLRNTIYF.